Below are 32 T cell receptor beta chains sequenced from a single sample in a study of response to subunit inactivated influenza vaccine. TCRdb re-analysed the RT-PCR reads in MiXCR, keeping a single row per CDR3 protein. The profile shows hundreds of thousands of distinct CDR3 sequences, roughly 14% of them singletons. Sample: PBMCs from blood, taken approximately 15 days before vaccination. All receptors derive from a man aged 50 to 59 who received an inactivated influenza vaccine.

The rearrangement uses TRBV10-3 and TRBJ1-1, with D perhaps matching TRBD1 (5 bases). From germline, CDR1 is ENHRY and CDR2 SYGVKD. Trimming pared 7 bases from V and 0 bases from J, leaving 27 bases between. The CDR3 is made up of 19 amino acids. This CDR3 reads CAITEQEPAPHKMNTEAFF. The CDR3 DNA reads TGTGCCATCACAGAACAGGAACCTGCCCCCCATAAAATGAACACTGAAGCTTTCTTT.

CDR3 bases: TGTGCCAGCAGTTACGGGGAACTCTCTGGGGCCAACGTCCTGACTTTC. Translation: CASSYGELSGANVLTF. This chain links TRBV6-5 with TRBJ2-6; D ambiguous. V lost 2 bases and J 0 bases, leaving 8 bases between the germline ends. Germline V lookup: CDR1 MNHEY, CDR2 SVGAGI. The CDR3 contains 16 residues.

This clonotype was picked up a small number of times. The chain employs TRBV6-2 or TRBV6-3 and TRBJ2-1; D remains ambiguous. Trimming removed 4 bases from V and 7 bases from J, with 8 bases in between. The CDR3 runs 12 residues. CDR1 MNHEY and CDR2 SVGEGT come from the germline V gene. In DNA, the CDR3 is TGTGCCAGCAGTTCGGCACTTAATGAGCAGTTCTTC. It specifies CASSSALNEQFF.

The count of this clonotype is one. The V call is TRBV11-2, the J call TRBJ2-7; 10 bases align to TRBD1. Looked up from germline, CDR1 is SGHAT and CDR2 is FQNNGV. CDR3 size: 15 residues. V lost 6 bases to trimming and J lost 6 bases; unmatched junction nucleotides: 11. CDR3 sequence (DNA): TGTGCCAGCAGGGCCGTGGGACAGGGGCGTTCCGAGCAGTACTTC. As protein: CASRAVGQGRSEQYF.

This clonotype was observed a handful of times. V and J are TRBV28 and TRBJ1-1, with D unresolved. Trimming cost V 3 bases and J 4 bases, with 15 bases left between them. Germline V CDR1 and CDR2: MDHEN, SYDVKM. The CDR3 is 15 amino acids. The CDR3 region is CASSFWREFSTEAFF. In nucleotides, the CDR3 is TGTGCCAGCAGTTTTTGGAGGGAGTTTAGCACTGAAGCTTTCTTT.

The V gene is TRBV30, the J gene TRBJ2-3; D gene uncertain. This CDR3 comprises 13 residues. Germline V lookup: CDR1 GTSNPN, CDR2 SVGIG (reference sequence). V dropped 0 bases and J dropped 2 bases, with 6 bases sitting between them. CDR3 nucleotide sequence: TGTGCCTGGAGTGTACCTTCCACAGATACGCAGTATTTT. Translating gives CAWSVPSTDTQYF.

This clonotype was recorded at least ten times. The rearrangement uses TRBV6-2 or TRBV6-3 and TRBJ2-1, with TRBD1 matching over 7 bases. Germline loops: CDR1 MNHEY, CDR2 SVGEGT. V lost 6 bases to trimming and J lost 0 bases; unmatched junction nucleotides: 5. This CDR3 contains 15 residues. The CDR3 loop reads CASRRDRFSYNEQFF. The CDR3 nucleotides read TGTGCCAGCAGAAGGGACAGATTCTCCTACAATGAGCAGTTCTTC.

Ten or more counts support this clonotype. The chain uses TRBV2 and TRBJ2-7; D gene uncertain. CDR3 length equals 16 residues. Trimming took off 7 bases at V and 0 bases at J, with 19 bases between the two ends. Germline V gives CDR1 SNHLY, CDR2 FYNNEI. The CDR3 reads CASTTTGAISSYEQYF. Written as DNA, the CDR3 is TGTGCCAGCACAACTACCGGAGCGATTAGCTCCTACGAGCAGTACTTC.

This clonotype was observed a handful of times. V is TRBV4-3 and J is TRBJ2-2, with D perhaps TRBD1 or TRBD2 (6 bases each). This CDR3 region has 15 residues. The ends were cut back, 4 bases at V and 6 bases at J, with 15 bases in the middle. CDR1 LGHNA and CDR2 YSLEER come from the germline V gene. The CDR3 DNA reads TGCGCCAGCAGCCCGCCCGCAGGGGAGGCCGGGGAGCTGTTTTTT. It translates to CASSPPAGEAGELFF.

V and J are TRBV12-3 or TRBV12-4 and TRBJ2-3; 8 bases match TRBD1. The CDR3 runs 14 residues. Trimming removed 6 bases from V and 3 bases from J; junction bases left unmatched: 5. CDR3: CASRIRQGTDTQYF. CDR3 coding DNA: TGTGCCAGCAGGATTCGACAGGGGACAGATACGCAGTATTTT.

V usage is TRBV6-1 and J usage is TRBJ1-1; D perhaps matches TRBD1 (5 bases). The CDR3 length is 14 residues. Germline V gene lookup returns CDR1 MNHNS and CDR2 SASEGT. V was trimmed by 7 bases and J by 2 bases, leaving 14 bases between them. CDR3 in amino acids: CASTPRDSNTEAFF. Here the CDR3 DNA reads TGTGCCAGCACCCCACGGGACTCAAACACTGAAGCTTTCTTT.

The rearrangement uses TRBV12-3 or TRBV12-4 and TRBJ2-2; D might be TRBD2 (6 bases). V lost 5 bases to trimming and J lost 7 bases, with 14 bases between them. CDR3 length: 14 residues. The CDR3 loop reads CASSAGPPSGELFF. For the CDR3, the DNA is TGTGCCAGCAGTGCGGGACCGCCGAGCGGGGAGCTGTTTTTT.

This clonotype was recorded a few times. The CDR3 protein is CASSLFRGRINYGYTF. The CDR3 DNA follows: TGTGCCAGCAGTTTATTTAGGGGGAGAATCAACTATGGCTACACCTTC. V and J are TRBV28 and TRBJ1-2; possibly TRBD1 for D (6 bases). Germline CDR1 is MDHEN and CDR2 is SYDVKM. The CDR3 loop spans 16 amino acids. The V end was cut by 1 base, the J end by 2 bases, with 14 bases between.

In its sample, this clonotype was seen a few times. This chain links TRBV5-5 with TRBJ1-6, with a tentative D call TRBD1 (6 bases). The CDR3 is 16 amino acids. V lost 4 bases, J lost 5 bases, and 16 bases lay in between. The germline V gene has CDR1 SGHKS and CDR2 YYEKEE (reference sequence). The CDR3 spells CASSPEPGANNSPLHF. The CDR3 region has the DNA TGTGCCAGCAGCCCGGAACCAGGGGCAAATAATTCACCCCTCCACTTT.

This clonotype was seen many times. The V call is TRBV12-3 or TRBV12-4, the J call TRBJ2-3, with D uncertain. The CDR3 is made up of 14 amino acids. Deletions cut 1 base from V and 6 bases from J, with 11 bases between. The CDR3 nucleotides are TGTGCCAGCAGTTTAGAAAGGGCCCCCGATACGCAGTATTTT. Protein: CASSLERAPDTQYF.

The gene calls are TRBV20-1 and TRBJ2-1; D uncertain. Germline V gene data show CDR1 as DFQATT and CDR2 as SNEGSKA (reference sequence). Trimming pared 5 bases from V and 3 bases from J, leaving 11 bases between. The CDR3 has 13 amino acids. CDR3 nucleotides: TGCAGTGCTGAAGACTGGAGCTACAATGAGCAGTTCTTC. It codes for CSAEDWSYNEQFF.

This clonotype came up many times. The chain has TRBV11-2 and TRBJ2-7; no clear D. The CDR3 loop spans 14 amino acids. The V gene's germline CDR1 is SGHAT and CDR2 FQNNGV. V was shortened by 4 bases and J by 3 bases, with 13 bases between the two germline ends. The DNA of the CDR3 is TGTGCCAGCAGCTCAATGGGCGGATTCTACGAGCAGTACTTC. Encoded protein: CASSSMGGFYEQYF. Based on the CDR3 plus reference TRBV11-2 and TRBJ2-7, the full variable domain is EAGVAQSPRYKIIEKRQSVAFWCNPISGHATLYWYQQILGQGPKLLIQFQNNGVVDDSQLPKDRFSAERLKGVDSTLKIQPAKLEDSAVYLCASSSMGGFYEQYFGPGTRLTVT.

This clonotype was observed many times. J is TRBJ2-1 and V is TRBV18; TRBD2 matches at 8 bases. The CDR3 runs to 16 residues. The junction had 10 bases not matched to a gene; V was cut back by 2 bases and J by 7 bases. CDR1 KGHSH and CDR2 LQKENI come from the germline V gene. The DNA of the CDR3 is TGTGCCAGCTCACCAGTGCCAGCGGGAGTCCAAAATGAGCAGTTCTTC. Translated: CASSPVPAGVQNEQFF.

In its sample, this clonotype was seen many times. The chain links TRBV4-3 to TRBJ2-2; D could derive from TRBD1 or TRBD2 (5 bases each). The CDR3 is made up of 16 amino acids. Per germline, CDR1 LGHNA and CDR2 YSLEER. The V and J ends lost 0 bases and 7 bases respectively, with 15 bases between them. The CDR3 loop is CASSQDPTGGGGELFF. CDR3 bases: TGCGCCAGCAGCCAAGATCCTACAGGAGGAGGCGGGGAGCTGTTTTTT.

The rearrangement uses TRBV5-1 and TRBJ2-1, with 12 nucleotides matching TRBD2. The germline V gene has CDR1 SGHRS and CDR2 YFSETQ. CDR3 length equals 13 residues. The ends lost 9 bases at V and 10 bases at J; junction bases unmatched: 8. The CDR3 region is CATQLAGGPEQFF. The CDR3, as DNA: TGCGCCACCCAACTAGCGGGAGGCCCCGAGCAGTTCTTC. The whole variable domain, remainder taken from reference TRBV5-1 and TRBJ2-1, is KAGVTQTPRYLIKTRGQQVTLSCSPISGHRSVSWYQQTPGQGLQFLFEYFSETQRNKGNFPGRFSGRQFSNSRSEMNVSTLELGDSALYLCATQLAGGPEQFFGPGTRLTVL.

The sample holds a few counts of this clonotype. This chain's CDR3 is CSVTSGGVSYEQYF. CDR3 nucleotide sequence: TGCAGTGTCACTAGCGGGGGGGTTTCCTACGAGCAGTACTTC. The rearrangement links TRBV20-1 to TRBJ2-7, with 13 bases fitting TRBD2. The CDR3 spans 14 residues. Germline loops: CDR1 DFQATT, CDR2 SNEGSKA (reference sequence). V lost 7 bases and J lost 1; bases outside the gene matches: 4.

This clonotype was detected a few times. The DNA of the CDR3 is TGTGCCATCAGTGTGGACAGGTCCTACGAGCAGTACTTC. Protein sequence: CAISVDRSYEQYF. The V call is TRBV10-3, the J call TRBJ2-7; 7 bases align to TRBD1. Trimming took 4 bases from V and 1 from J; bases not matched to a gene: 1. The germline V gene encodes CDR1 ENHRY and CDR2 SYGVKD. The CDR3 spans 13 residues.

This clonotype showed up just a few times. The chain couples TRBV12-3 or TRBV12-4 to TRBJ2-3; no definite D call. The length of the CDR3 is 14 residues. Trimming took 3 bases from V and 5 from J, leaving 12 bases between them. CDR3 bases: TGTGCCAGCAGTTTGTTTGGGAAGGGAGATACGCAGTATTTT. As protein: CASSLFGKGDTQYF.

This clonotype was counted a few times. The chain couples TRBV11-2 to TRBJ2-1, with TRBD2 matching 9 bases. Trimming at V came to 1 base and at J to 5 bases, leaving 9 bases not matched to a gene. Germline lookup yields CDR1 SGHAT and CDR2 FQNNGV. This CDR3 has 17 amino acids. As DNA, the CDR3 is TGTGCCAGCAGCTTAGGTCTATCGACTAGCGGAAACAATGAGCAGTTCTTC. It yields the protein CASSLGLSTSGNNEQFF.

A few counts support this clonotype. The genes are TRBV20-1 and TRBJ2-3; D ambiguous. Germline lookup yields CDR1 DFQATT and CDR2 SNEGSKA (reference sequence). The CDR3 totals 11 residues. Trimming removed 6 bases from V and 6 bases from J, with 10 bases in between. CDR3 sequence: CSAGPPDTQYF. The CDR3 DNA reads TGCAGTGCGGGCCCTCCCGATACGCAGTATTTT.

The rearrangement links TRBV10-3 to TRBJ2-1; D is perhaps TRBD1 (6 bases). Trimming pared 3 bases from V and 7 bases from J, leaving 13 bases between. Germline V gene sequence: CDR1 ENHRY, CDR2 SYGVKD. The CDR3 has 14 amino acids. CDR3 sequence: CAISESYRENEQFF. In DNA, the CDR3 is TGTGCCATCAGTGAATCCTACAGGGAAAATGAGCAGTTCTTC.

This clonotype was counted only a few times. V and J are TRBV7-8 and TRBJ2-5; tentative D call: TRBD2 (6 bases). The germline V and J ends were trimmed by 6 bases and 2 bases, with 22 bases remaining between them. Germline V gene lookup returns CDR1 SGHVS and CDR2 FQNEAQ. The CDR3 is 17 amino acids. The CDR3 is CASSLIPSGLAQETQYF. CDR3 nucleotide sequence: TGTGCCAGCAGTTTAATCCCCTCGGGGCTAGCGCAAGAGACCCAGTACTTC.

The chain is built from TRBV18 and TRBJ2-3, with a tentative D call TRBD2 (6 bases). Germline CDR1 is KGHSH and CDR2 is LQKENI. V lost 0 bases and J lost 1, with 11 bases in between. The CDR3 sequence is 16 residues long. The CDR3 reads CASSPPRRGGTDTQYF. The CDR3 coding sequence is TGTGCCAGCTCACCACCCAGGAGGGGCGGCACAGATACGCAGTATTTT.

The table lists this clonotype with a few counts. V gene TRBV25-1 combines with J gene TRBJ2-5; 8 bases align to TRBD2. The CDR3 has 15 residues. Germline trimming cut 3 bases from V and 5 bases from J; bases unmatched to any gene: 8. Germline assignment: CDR1 MGHDK and CDR2 SYGVNS. Here the CDR3 reads CASSDQRTSMETQYF. CDR3 nucleotides: TGTGCCAGCAGTGACCAACGGACTAGCATGGAGACCCAGTACTTC. Full variable domain (remainder filled in from reference TRBV25-1 and TRBJ2-5): EADIYQTPRYLVIGTGKKITLECSQTMGHDKMYWYQQDPGMELHLIHYSYGVNSTEKGDLSSESTVSRIRTEHFPLTLESARPSHTSQYLCASSDQRTSMETQYFGPGTRLLVL.

This clonotype turned up a few times. V is TRBV12-3 or TRBV12-4 and J is TRBJ2-3; no clear D gene. With 6 bases removed from V and 2 bases from J, the gap between germline ends came to 12 bases. CDR3 length: 14 residues. CDR3 amino acids: CASSPWESTDTQYF. The DNA of the CDR3 is TGTGCCAGCAGCCCCTGGGAATCCACAGATACGCAGTATTTT.

This clonotype was seen more than once but under ten times. CDR3 bases: TGTGCCAGCAGCCAACGATCAACCGAAGGTAGCTGGTACGAGCAGTACTTC. Its protein product is CASSQRSTEGSWYEQYF. The rearrangement joins TRBV4-2 to TRBJ2-7; D unclear. Germline V gene sequence: CDR1 LGHNA, CDR2 YNFKEQ. CDR3 length equals 17 residues. The V end lost 2 bases, the J end lost 4 bases, and 21 bases lay between the germline ends.

The chain couples TRBV18 to TRBJ2-7, with a possible D match to TRBD2 (6 bases). The CDR3 is 16 amino acids. Germline V gene sequence: CDR1 KGHSH, CDR2 LQKENI. V was cut by 4 bases and J by 3 bases, with 19 bases left in between. The CDR3 sequence: CASSLRTRRDIYEQYF. In nucleotides, the CDR3 is TGTGCCAGCTCACTACGGACAAGGAGGGATATCTACGAGCAGTACTTC.